The rows below give T cell receptor beta chains drawn from one sample of a study of cytomegalovirus exposure and HLA in healthy donors. Produced via immunoSEQ multiplex PCR; TCRdb's table is partial and in-frame only. The sample holds 150,000 to 200,000 clones, approximately 80% seen once. Sample: PBMCs. The receptors were gathered from a woman between 35 and 50 years old in good health and CMV-seronegative. Both conserved end residues are part of each CDR3. The D gene is left open where the match is weak. The size of a clone is reported for some rows only, either as once, few or many, or as a class for expanded clones.

>TRBD2|TRBJ2-1|TRBV11-3|.
CASSLDGRTSGAYSYNEQFF
TGTGCCAGCAGCTTAGATGGTAGGACTAGCGGGGCCTACTCCTACAATGAGCAGTTCTTC
>.|TRBJ1-3|TRBV27|.
CASSDRGNTIYF
TGTGCCAGCTCCGACCGGGGGAACACCATATATTTT
>TRBD2|TRBJ2-7|TRBV6-5|few
CASSWVAGGSYEQYF
TGTGCCAGCAGTTGGGTGGCGGGGGGGTCCTACGAGCAGTACTTC
>.|TRBJ2-2|TRBV9|.
CASSVEGWGRNGELFF
TGTGCCAGCAGCGTAGAGGGATGGGGGCGTAACGGGGAGCTGTTTTTT
>.|TRBJ2-2|TRBV19|.
CASTLLDGASTGELFF
TGTGCCAGTACCTTGCTGGATGGGGCCAGCACCGGGGAGCTGTTTTTT
>TRBD1|TRBJ2-2|TRBV27|.
CASSLKAGGTGELFF
TGTGCCAGCAGTTTAAAGGCAGGGGGCACCGGGGAGCTGTTTTTT
>.|TRBJ1-2|TRBV5-6|.
CASNYQSGANYGYTF
TGTGCCAGCAACTACCAGTCGGGAGCTAACTATGGCTACACCTTC
>.|TRBJ1-1|TRBV19|.
CASSIGAATIHTEAFF
TGTGCCAGTAGTATAGGGGCAGCAACGATTCACACTGAAGCTTTCTTT
>TRBD1|TRBJ1-4|TRBV14|.
CASSLMTGYNEKLFF
TGTGCCAGCAGCCTTATGACAGGGTACAATGAAAAACTGTTTTTT
>.|TRBJ1-2|TRBV7-2|.
CASSLGQEYGYTF
TGTGCCAGCAGCTTAGGACAGGAATATGGCTACACCTTC
>.|TRBJ1-4|TRBV11-3|.
CASTGGSLSNEKLFF
TGTGCCAGCACAGGCGGGTCCCTTTCGAATGAAAAACTGTTTTTT
>.|TRBJ1-4|TRBV5-4|few
CASSLSATNEKLFF
TGTGCCAGCAGCCTGTCAGCAACTAATGAAAAACTGTTTTTT
>TRBD1|TRBJ1-2|TRBV2|.
CASSLRDRGAGYTF
TGTGCCAGCAGCTTGAGGGACAGGGGCGCTGGCTACACCTTC
>TRBD2|TRBJ2-1|TRBV4-3|once
CASSRLLAGGLEQFF
TGCGCCAGCAGCCGCCTACTAGCGGGAGGGTTGGAGCAGTTCTTC
>.|TRBJ1-1|TRBV19|.
CASSIATGLNTEAFF
TGTGCCAGTAGTATCGCCACAGGGTTGAACACTGAAGCTTTCTTT
>.|TRBJ1-2|TRBV10-2|.
CASSGTETLGYTF
TGCGCCAGCAGTGGGACAGAGACGTTGGGCTACACCTTC
>TRBD1|TRBJ2-1|TRBV27|.
CASTRGPYPDEQFF
TGTGCCAGCACTAGGGGGCCTTACCCCGATGAGCAGTTCTTC
>.|TRBJ2-3|TRBV27|.
CASSLSSGASTDTQYF
TGTGCCAGCAGTTTATCCTCGGGAGCAAGCACAGATACGCAGTATTTT
>.|TRBJ2-1|TRBV18|.
CASSPTEGSSYNEQFF
TGTGCCAGCTCACCTACTGAAGGGAGCTCCTACAATGAGCAGTTCTTC
>TRBD1|TRBJ1-1|TRBV7-6|many
CASSLAGTGAAEAFF
TGTGCCAGCAGCTTAGCAGGGACAGGGGCAGCTGAAGCTTTCTTT
>TRBD2|TRBJ2-1|TRBV2|.
CASRVLAGVRSEQFF
TGTGCCAGCAGAGTCCTAGCGGGAGTTCGGAGTGAGCAGTTCTTC
>TRBD2|TRBJ2-3|TRBV29-1|.
CSVSGTSGSSADTQYF
TGCAGCGTTTCTGGGACTAGCGGGAGTAGCGCAGATACGCAGTATTTT
>.|TRBJ1-5|TRBV19|.
CASSILGQGPGDQPQHF
TGTGCCAGTAGTATTCTCGGTCAGGGGCCAGGTGACCAGCCCCAGCATTTT
>TRBD1|TRBJ1-4|TRBV7-8|.
CASSRDSTFNEKLFF
TGTGCCAGCAGCCGGGACAGCACATTTAATGAAAAACTGTTTTTT
>TRBD1|TRBJ1-4|TRBV5-6|.
CASSAGTGNPNEKLFF
TGTGCCAGCAGCGCCGGGACAGGGAATCCTAATGAAAAACTGTTTTTT
>TRBD1|TRBJ2-2|TRBV30|.
CAWNRGTTGELFF
TGTGCCTGGAACAGGGGGACCACCGGGGAGCTGTTTTTT
>TRBD2|TRBJ2-5|TRBV5-4|.
CASSARLATYQETQYF
TGTGCCAGCAGCGCGAGACTAGCAACGTACCAAGAGACCCAGTACTTC
>.|TRBJ2-5|TRBV19|.
CASSVGGGQETQYF
TGTGCCAGTAGTGTAGGGGGGGGCCAAGAGACCCAGTACTTC
>TRBD1|TRBJ2-6|TRBV27|.
CASSPRDSDSGANVLTF
TGTGCCAGCAGTCCCCGGGACAGCGACTCTGGGGCCAACGTCCTGACTTTC
>TRBD2|TRBJ2-3|TRBV15|.
CATSTLAGATDTQYF
TGTGCCACCAGCACACTAGCGGGAGCCACAGATACGCAGTATTTT
>TRBD1|TRBJ2-3|TRBV30|.
CAWSHAGQGTDTQYF
TGTGCCTGGAGCCACGCGGGACAGGGCACAGATACGCAGTATTTT
>.|TRBJ2-6|TRBV4-3|few
CASSQAGSSGANVLTF
TGCGCCAGCAGCCAAGCCGGGTCCTCTGGGGCCAACGTCCTGACTTTC
>TRBD2|TRBJ2-7|TRBV29-1|.
CSVEGLAGHEQYF
TGCAGCGTTGAAGGACTAGCGGGCCACGAGCAGTACTTC
>TRBD1|TRBJ2-2|TRBV6-5|.
CASRARQGLTGELFF
TGTGCCAGCAGAGCTCGACAGGGGCTTACCGGGGAGCTGTTTTTT
>.|TRBJ1-5|TRBV5-1|few
CASREDSNQPQHF
TGCGCCAGCAGGGAGGATAGCAATCAGCCCCAGCATTTT
>.|TRBJ1-1|TRBV6-5|.
CASTTIDTEAFF
TGTGCCAGTACCACTATAGACACTGAAGCTTTCTTT
>TRBD1|TRBJ2-1|TRBV19|.
CATTTGFSSYNEQFF
TGTGCCACCACGACAGGGTTTAGCTCCTACAATGAGCAGTTCTTC
>TRBD2|TRBJ2-3|TRBV2|.
CASSAGGRITDTQYF
TGTGCCAGCAGTGCTGGCGGGAGGATCACAGATACGCAGTATTTT
>.|TRBJ2-1|TRBV7-3|few
CASSSLAGSYNEQFF
TGTGCCAGCAGCTCGCTTGCGGGTTCCTACAATGAGCAGTTCTTC
>.|TRBJ1-5|TRBV7-2|once
CASSLASNSNQPQHF
TGTGCCAGCAGCTTAGCTAGTAATAGCAATCAGCCCCAGCATTTT
>TRBD1|TRBJ1-6|TRBV29-1|.
CSVSTGTGNSPLHF
TGCAGCGTTTCAACCGGGACAGGGAATTCACCCCTCCACTTT
>.|TRBJ2-5|TRBV6-6|.
CASSYNQGLAQETQYF
TGTGCCAGCAGTTACAACCAGGGTCTAGCGCAAGAGACCCAGTACTTC
>TRBD1|TRBJ1-2|TRBV28|.
CASRQQGANYGYTF
TGTGCCAGCAGGCAACAGGGGGCGAACTATGGCTACACCTTC
>.|TRBJ1-2|TRBV13|once
CASSLRTDGYTF
TGTGCCAGCAGCCTAAGGACAGATGGCTACACCTTC
>TRBD1|TRBJ1-2|TRBV10-3|once
CAIRPTSVRDRGDYGYTF
TGTGCCATCAGGCCCACATCAGTCCGGGACAGGGGTGACTATGGCTACACCTTC
>TRBD2|TRBJ2-1|TRBV7-2|.
CASRSGLAGGNEQFF
TGTGCCAGCAGGAGCGGACTAGCGGGGGGGAATGAGCAATTCTTC
>.|TRBJ1-2|TRBV4-3|.
CASSQDPTDGGYTF
TGCGCCAGCAGCCAAGATCCCACCGACGGGGGCTACACCTTC
>TRBD2|TRBJ2-1|TRBV30|.
CAWSASGNYNEQFF
TGTGCCTGGAGTGCAAGCGGGAATTACAATGAGCAGTTCTTC
>.|TRBJ1-5|TRBV4-3|.
CASSYAGGPWCNQPQHF
TGCGCCAGCAGCTACGCCGGGGGGCCATGGTGCAATCAGCCCCAGCATTTT
>.|TRBJ1-2|TRBV9|.
CASSGTPDGVGYGYTF
TGTGCCAGCAGCGGGACTCCGGACGGGGTTGGTTATGGCTACACCTTC
>TRBD2|TRBJ2-7|TRBV7-3|.
CASSIKAGGRGEQYF
TGTGCCAGCAGCATCAAAGCGGGAGGCCGGGGAGAGCAGTACTTC
>.|TRBJ2-1|TRBV20-1|.
CSARDSHEQFF
TGCAGTGCTAGGGACTCACACGAGCAGTTCTTC